The T cell receptor beta chain described here comes from a study of Tregs in tolerant kidney transplant recipients (dated by TCRdb to the late 2010s). With respect to the entire study: The study applied TCRbeta sequencing to find donor-specific regulatory T cells before combined kidney and bone marrow transplantation and then followed those same cells after transplant. TCRbeta repertoire sequencing was used in a few healthy controls to compare several methods for expanding Tregs specific for an allogeneic donor. Overall study results and their limits: The study was limited by small patient numbers, and the findings need validation in larger populations and under other immunosuppression protocols. Expanding Tregs with activated donor B cells appeared to identify the most biologically relevant and donor-specific TCRbeta repertoire. Biological reproducibility was not directly assessed, although technical replication error appeared to be minimal.

Turning to this clone: It lacks a known antigen. Base qualities are not provided; no much larger clone lies one nucleotide away.

CDR1 is given as MNHEY and CDR2 as SVGAGI, both from the germline V gene. V gives up 4 bases and J gives up 7 bases, and the segment between their germline ends measures 14 bases. Including the terminal cysteine and phenylalanine, the CDR3 comprises 14 residues. Only CDR3 DNA remains: 42 bases, in frame from the first base. Unstimulated Tregs (CD4+CD25+CD127-), CD4+ non-Tregs (CD4+CD25-), CD4 and CD8 cells were FACS-sorted from thawed PBMCs. Healthy control blood was obtained either as purchased buffy coats or from healthy volunteers. Healthy control blood was processed by Ficoll density gradient to PBMCs and cryopreserved; patient PBMCs were collected before and after transplant. For TCRbeta CDR3 sequencing, genomic DNA was extracted from sorted cells using the QIAGEN DNeasy Blood and Tissue Kit. High-throughput TCRbeta CDR3 sequencing was carried out commercially through immunoSEQ, with PCR amplification with bias correction and internal controls included. As for the original processing: A unique productive TCRbeta sequence was defined by the CDR3 nucleotide sequence when primers matched, and otherwise by the CDR3 amino acid sequence together with the Vbeta and Jbeta genes. To correct for sorting error, sequences found in more than one sorted population at a frequency ratio of 2:1 or less were discarded, and the remaining shared sequences were assigned to the population with the higher frequency. Donor-reactive sequences were defined as at least 5-fold expanded in CFSE-low cells versus unstimulated cells, with frequency of at least 0.01% in CFSE-low cells. Jensen-Shannon divergence, calculated on the top 100 TCRbeta sequences ranked by frequency, was used to quantify repertoire divergence. For any sample with multiple sequencing runs, sorting error was corrected in each run separately before the runs were pooled. TCRdb retrieved this table from immuneACCESS and kept in-frame rearrangements only. Not all clones are present; in checked studies, unresolved V genes account for under half, and no reason is known for the remainder. V and J calls and clone size follow that table, whereas D and trimming were derived from the DNA. For this sample there are around 230,000 clones; more than 65% appear just once. The ten largest clones represent around 0.64% of the sample.

This sequence originates from a human donor in good health. Sequenced: CD4+ T cells from blood. This receptor chain uses TRBV6-5 and TRBJ1-5; TRBD1 is a weak D gene call, 6 bases matching. The bases read TGTGCCAGCAGTTTTGACAGGTCCGGCCAGCCCCAGCATTTT. Its amino acids are CASSFDRSGQPQHF.